This T cell receptor beta chain was recorded in a study of spatial heterogeneity in lung cancer. The length of the CDR3 is 14 residues. V lost 4 bases, J lost 0 bases, and 11 bases lay in between. Looked up from germline, CDR1 is SGHRS and CDR2 is YFSETQ. Time point defined: blood at routine non-recurrence follow-up after resection. MiXCR, applied by TCRdb to the 5' RACE reads, yields one record per CDR3 protein. The sample shows 95,000 to 120,000 distinct CDR3 sequences, 10% to 11% of them seen only once. The chain is built from TRBV5-1 and TRBJ2-7; D ambiguous. Here the sequenced sample was PBMCs, taken at follow-up. This clonotype originated in a female donor with early-stage non-small cell lung cancer. As DNA, the CDR3 is TGCGCCAGCAGCCAGACGGTTAGCTCCTACGAGCAGTACTTC. Protein product: CASSQTVSSYEQYF.